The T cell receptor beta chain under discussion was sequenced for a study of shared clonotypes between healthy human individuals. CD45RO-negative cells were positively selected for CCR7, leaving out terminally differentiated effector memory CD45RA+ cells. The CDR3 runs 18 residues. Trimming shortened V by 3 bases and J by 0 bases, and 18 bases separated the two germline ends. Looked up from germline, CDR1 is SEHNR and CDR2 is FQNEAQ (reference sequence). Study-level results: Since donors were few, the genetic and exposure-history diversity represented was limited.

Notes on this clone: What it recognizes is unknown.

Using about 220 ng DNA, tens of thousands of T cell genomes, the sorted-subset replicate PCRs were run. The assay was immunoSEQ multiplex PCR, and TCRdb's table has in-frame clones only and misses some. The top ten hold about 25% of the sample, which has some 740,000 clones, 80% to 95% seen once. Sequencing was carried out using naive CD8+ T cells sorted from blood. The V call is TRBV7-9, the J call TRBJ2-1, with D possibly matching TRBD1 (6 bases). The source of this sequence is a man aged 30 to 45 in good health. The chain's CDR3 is CASSFPRGLRASYNEQFF. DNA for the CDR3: TGTGCCAGCAGCTTTCCCAGGGGTCTAAGAGCCTCCTACAATGAGCAGTTCTTC.